This T cell receptor (beta chain) was sequenced for a study of brain metastases from non-small cell lung cancer. With respect to this clone: As yet, its antigen is unknown. In the same sample, other DNA sequences code for this CDR3.

General study findings and limits: Brain metastases shared most TCR repertoire with primaries, with sparse T cells. Fewer infiltrating T cells were found in brain metastases than primaries.

The method was immunoSEQ multiplex PCR; TCRdb's version includes in-frame clones alone and lacks a portion of them. Of a few thousand clones detected, 75% to 85% appear once; the ten largest clones hold 4.5% to 6%. This clonotype originated in a donor at least 40 years old with non-small cell lung cancer. The specimen was primary lung tumor tissue.

The CDR3 here is CASSLGQALGETQYF. CDR3 coding DNA: TGCGCCAGCAGCTTGGGCCAGGCCCTTGGGGAGACCCAGTACTTC. V and J are TRBV5-1 and TRBJ2-5; no reliable D call. The germline V gene encodes CDR1 SGHRS and CDR2 YFSETQ. Trimming shortened V by 0 bases and J by 5 bases, and 14 bases separated the two germline ends. There are 15 residues in the CDR3.